This T cell receptor beta chain is from a study of blood T cell repertoires in COVID-19. Study background: The United States, Italy and Spain supplied acute and convalescent COVID-19 samples. The cDNA or gDNA used as material had been derived from T cells, B-cell-depleted T cells, or PBMCs.

In the study's own analysis: Quantification of nucleated cells was approximated via reference gene primer amplification. Method: immunoSEQ multiplex PCR; TCRdb's copy keeps in-frame clones and lacks some. V and J calls and clone size are given by that table; D and trimming were obtained from the DNA. The sample shows more than 20,000 clones, nearly 90% of them seen only once. This TCR was recovered from a human donor in a cohort sampled during active COVID-19. Sequencing input: peripheral blood.

DNA of the CDR3: TGTGCCATCAGTCAGGCTAGCGGGGGGGCACCGGGAGATACGCAGTATTTT. It codes for CAISQASGGAPGDTQYF. The V gene is TRBV10-3, the J gene TRBJ2-3; 12 nucleotides align to TRBD2. Looked up from germline, CDR1 is ENHRY and CDR2 is SYGVKD. The CDR3 is made up of 17 amino acids. The V segment lost 5 bases and the J segment 5 bases; nucleotides outside the gene matches: 11.